A selection of T cell receptor beta chains follows, all from one sample in a study of a mutant IDH1 vaccine in newly diagnosed glioma. Some clones are missing from TCRdb's copy, which holds only in-frame ones; the method was immunoSEQ multiplex PCR. The table lists about 67,000 clones, about 86% of them singletons. The specimen was peripheral blood mononuclear cells (PBMCs), collected from a glioma patient treated with radiotherapy, temozolomide or both. These receptors all come from a woman aged 18-29 years with glioma. Some clones in this sample may be carry-over from other donors' samples. The CDR3 runs from the conserved cysteine through the conserved F or W. A D gene is named only where the DNA matches it firmly. Clone sizes are given selectively: once, few, many, or a class where the clone is expanded.

clone_size,d_call,j_call,v_call,cdr3_nt,cdr3_aa
NA,NA,TRBJ2-3,TRBV19,TGTGCCAGTAGTATGGACAGAGGGGGCACAGATACGCAGTATTTT,CASSMDRGGTDTQYF
NA,NA,TRBJ2-3,TRBV5-4,TGTGCCAGCAGCTTGGTACAAGATACGCAGTATTTT,CASSLVQDTQYF
NA,NA,TRBJ1-3,TRBV27,TGTGCCAGCAGCCCGACATACGACTCTGGAAACACCATATATTTT,CASSPTYDSGNTIYF
NA,TRBD2,TRBJ2-7,TRBV7-9,TGTGCCAGCAGCTTAGTCGGTAGCGGGAGAGGCGAGCAGTACTTC,CASSLVGSGRGEQYF
NA,NA,TRBJ2-2,TRBV5-1,TGCGCCAGCAGCTTGGGACAGGGACTCTTCGCGAACACCGGGGAGCTGTTTTTT,CASSLGQGLFANTGELFF
NA,NA,TRBJ1-2,TRBV19,TGTGCCAGTAGTTTGGACTCAGGGTTTAACTATGGCTACACCTTC,CASSLDSGFNYGYTF
NA,TRBD2,TRBJ2-4,TRBV5-5,TGTGCCAGCAGCTTGGGGTTTAGCGGGTCTTATCAGTACTTC,CASSLGFSGSYQYF
NA,TRBD1,TRBJ2-7,TRBV7-2,TGTGCCAGCAGCCTCCTTCGGACAGGCTCCGAGCAGTACTTC,CASSLLRTGSEQYF
NA,NA,TRBJ2-2,TRBV19,TGTGCCAGTAGTCCGCAGGGATTCGGGGAGCTGTTTTTT,CASSPQGFGELFF
once,NA,TRBJ1-1,TRBV2,TGTGCCAGCAGTGACGGCGGGGCTGAAGCTTTCTTT,CASSDGGAEAFF
NA,TRBD2,TRBJ2-1,TRBV9,TGTGCCAGCAGCGTAGGAGCGGGAGGGATCAACAATGAGCAGTTCTTC,CASSVGAGGINNEQFF
NA,NA,TRBJ1-2,TRBV9,TGTGCCAGCAGCAACCACCAGAATTATTTAGCTAACTATGGCTACACCTTC,CASSNHQNYLANYGYTF
few,TRBD1,TRBJ1-1,TRBV27,TGTGCCAGCAGTTTATCGTCTAGGAGGGGGCGGAACACTGAAGCTTTCTTT,CASSLSSRRGRNTEAFF
once,TRBD1,TRBJ1-2,TRBV5-1,TGCGCCAGCAGCTTCTTCGGGACAGACCCCTATGGCTACACCTTC,CASSFFGTDPYGYTF
NA,NA,TRBJ1-1,TRBV5-5,TGTGCCAGCAGCCGCCGGACGGACAGAGTGAACACTGAAGCTTTCTTT,CASSRRTDRVNTEAFF
NA,NA,TRBJ2-3,TRBV10-2,TGCGCCAGCAGTGAAAACGGACCGGGACACAACACAGATACGCAGTATTTT,CASSENGPGHNTDTQYF
once,NA,TRBJ1-3,TRBV29-1,TGCAGCGTTGCAGGCCAGGGCTCTGGAAACACCATATATTTT,CSVAGQGSGNTIYF
NA,NA,TRBJ1-4,TRBV11-2,TGTGCCAGCAGCTTAGGGGTGAGGCGGGGAGTAGGAGAAAAACTGTTTTTT,CASSLGVRRGVGEKLFF
NA,NA,TRBJ1-3,TRBV6-6,TGTGCCAGCGGTCGGGACCTCTCTGGAAACACCATATATTTT,CASGRDLSGNTIYF
NA,NA,TRBJ2-7,TRBV11-3,TGTGCCAGCAGCTCTGCCCTCCACCTGTACGAGCAGTACTTC,CASSSALHLYEQYF
NA,TRBD2,TRBJ2-7,TRBV19,TGTGCCAGTAGCGCGGGGGGTCACAACGTTTACGAGCAGTACTTC,CASSAGGHNVYEQYF
NA,NA,TRBJ1-2,TRBV27,TGTGCCAGCAGTCTCGGGACGGGCTATGGCTACACCTTC,CASSLGTGYGYTF
NA,NA,TRBJ2-2,TRBV11-3,TGTGCCAGCAGCACTTCGCGGGCCGGGGAGCTGTTTTTT,CASSTSRAGELFF
NA,NA,TRBJ2-5,TRBV6-5,TGTGCCAGCAGTTACTCGACAGGCAAAGGAGAGACCCAGTACTTC,CASSYSTGKGETQYF
NA,NA,TRBJ2-3,TRBV6-1,TGTGCCAGCAGTGACGGAACCACAGATACGCAGTATTTT,CASSDGTTDTQYF
NA,TRBD1,TRBJ1-6,TRBV7-2,TGTGCCAGCAGCTTAGCGACAGGGAAATCACCCCTCCACTTT,CASSLATGKSPLHF
NA,NA,TRBJ1-1,TRBV29-1,TGCAGCGTTGTTGAGGGAGGCGCCCCCACTGAAGCTTTCTTT,CSVVEGGAPTEAFF
NA,NA,TRBJ1-2,TRBV14,TGTGCCAGCAGCCAAGATCTTGGAATATTTAGAGGCTACACCTTC,CASSQDLGIFRGYTF
NA,NA,TRBJ2-1,TRBV6-5,TGTGCCAGCAGTTCCCTGTGGGGAGCATACAATGAGCAGTTCTTC,CASSSLWGAYNEQFF
once,TRBD1,TRBJ2-7,TRBV19,TGTGCCAGTAGCCGGACAGGGTTGGGTGAGCAGTACTTC,CASSRTGLGEQYF
NA,NA,TRBJ2-2,TRBV4-1,TGCGCCAGCAGCCAGGGGTTTGAGGGGTGGGGGGAGCTGTTTTTT,CASSQGFEGWGELFF
NA,TRBD1,TRBJ1-4,TRBV4-2,TGTGCCAGCAGCCAAGCGGCAGGGGGCGCGGAAAAACTGTTTTTT,CASSQAAGGAEKLFF
NA,TRBD1,TRBJ1-6,TRBV5-4,TGTGCCAGCAGCTTGGTGGACAGGGATCGGTCACCCCTCCACTTT,CASSLVDRDRSPLHF
NA,NA,TRBJ2-5,TRBV7-9,TGTGCCAGCAGCTTAGACCCGGGAGCGCAAGAGACCCAGTACTTC,CASSLDPGAQETQYF
NA,TRBD1,TRBJ1-2,TRBV7-8,TGTGCCAGCAGCTTAGCACCCGGGACAGGGAACTATGGCTACACCTTC,CASSLAPGTGNYGYTF
NA,NA,TRBJ2-2,TRBV19,TGTGCCAGTAGTATAGATAGGAGGGGAACCGGGGAGCTGTTTTTT,CASSIDRRGTGELFF
once,NA,TRBJ1-5,TRBV27,TGTGCCAGCAGTTCCGGGAATAGCAATCAGCCCCAGCATTTT,CASSSGNSNQPQHF
NA,NA,TRBJ1-4,TRBV18,TGTGCCAGCTCACCATTATTCCCGGGGGCAGTGAATGAAAAACTGTTTTTT,CASSPLFPGAVNEKLFF
few,NA,TRBJ2-7,TRBV21-1,TGTGCCAGCAGCAAAGGCCCGGGACAGAACTACGAGCAGTACTTC,CASSKGPGQNYEQYF
NA,TRBD1,TRBJ1-2,TRBV19,TGTGCCAGCAGCAGGACAGGTACCTATGGCTACACCTTC,CASSRTGTYGYTF